By share of the sample, the clone carrying this TCR beta chain is medium-sized. Original data processing: Amplification with reference gene primers provided the estimates of nucleated cell counts. Clones were sequenced by immunoSEQ multiplex PCR, and TCRdb holds only the in-frame ones, with some missing. The V and J calls and the clone size are those of that table, but D and trimming were determined from the DNA. The data contain about 170,000 clones, under 80% of them seen just once; the ten biggest clones take up about 3%. This sample stems from a study of blood T cell repertoires in COVID-19. Study as a whole: There were acute and convalescent COVID-19 samples, and they came from the United States, Italy and Spain. PBMCs, B-cell-depleted T cells, or T cells provided the cDNA or gDNA that made up the material.

The specimen was peripheral blood. The TCR originated in a woman aged 80 or over with acute or convalescent COVID-19.

The CDR3 bases are TGTGCCACCAGTGATGACAGGGGGAATACTGAAGCTTTCTTT. Translation gives CATSDDRGNTEAFF. The chain carries TRBV24-1 and TRBJ1-1, with 9 bases fitting TRBD1. CDR3 length: 14 amino acids. CDR1 is KGHDR and CDR2 is SFDVKD in the germline V gene. J lost 5 bases, V lost 3 bases, and 3 bases had no gene match.